This T cell receptor (beta chain) was recorded in a study of T cell repertoires in cytomegalovirus infection (dated by TCRdb to the late 2010s). Regarding the research as a whole: Donor HLA type was relevant to the analysis, because carriage of CMV infection together with the matching HLA type was indicated by public TCR beta signatures. What the research found in general, with its limitations: Cumulative frequency of public TCR beta family members discriminated carriers of CMV infection plus the relevant HLA type in this cohort and an independent 352-donor cohort. The ex vivo response was dominated by HLA-C-restricted CMV-specific TCR beta clonotypes, which also provided the single most frequent clonotype in two of eight donors.

The table lists this clonotype with a count of one. Its antigen is currently not known. A much larger clone sits a single nucleotide away, making a read error possible. Taken from cysteine to phenylalanine, the CDR3 has 13 residues. Only the CDR3 DNA is retained, 39 bases long and in frame from the first base. The germline V gene (reference sequence) supplies CDR1 SGHKS and CDR2 YYEKEE. Relative to germline, V is 4 bases shorter and J is 4 bases shorter, with 12 bases between their ends. Sequencing took place on an Illumina HiSeq 1500. Using fastp at Q25 and MiXCR, TCRdb reprocessed the public reads and kept productive beta chains. Rows merge per CDR3 protein into single entries with the most common DNA and genes. Present in this sample are more than 500,000 distinct CDR3 sequences, approximately 17% of which were seen just once. The ten largest clones add up to about 24% of the sample.

The sample comprised CD8+ T cells from PBMCs. This receptor was taken from a human donor in good health (CMV status not recorded). Some clones in this sample may be carry-over from other donors' samples. This chain joins TRBV5-5 to TRBJ2-7, with the identity of the D gene unclear. The nucleotide sequence is TGTGCCAGCAGCCACAACCAGGCATACGAGCAGTACTTC. It translates to CASSHNQAYEQYF.